The present TCR beta chain was sequenced within a study of T-cell memory formation after mild COVID-19. Turning to this clonotype: Antigen unknown.

Findings of the study overall: Some clones that responded turned up in pre-infection memory, which suggests that cross-reactive memory joined in.

TCRalpha and TCRbeta libraries used 5'RACE with constant-segment primers and UMIs. TCRdb re-derived calls from the 5' RACE reads in MiXCR, one entry per CDR3 protein. The table shows around 450,000 distinct CDR3 sequences, with 20% to 25% occurring only once. This TCR came from an adult woman who had mild COVID-19 (a few samples of this study predate the infection). Cell type and time point are not known. Sequencing input: PBMCs or a T cell subset sorted from them (not recorded which).

In nucleotides, the CDR3 is TGTGCCAGCAGCCAAGATCAGGGGGCTTACTATGGCTACACCTTC. This encodes CASSQDQGAYYGYTF. The chain joins TRBV3-1 to TRBJ1-2, with 8 positions matching TRBD1. The length of the CDR3 is 15 residues. Germline-derived CDR1 and CDR2 are LGHDT and YNNKEL (reference sequence). After removal of 0 bases from V and 3 bases from J, the junction contained 3 bases not matched to a gene.